This T cell receptor (beta chain) was sequenced for a study of shared clonotypes between healthy human individuals. The protocol was immunoSEQ multiplex PCR, while the TCRdb copy is restricted to in-frame clones and leaves out a portion. The sample consists of roughly 1,500,000 clones, approximately 98.5% of them appearing once. Per the germline V gene, CDR1 is SGHRS and CDR2 is YFSETQ. Trimming removed 0 bases from V and 6 bases from J, with 12 bases in between. The CDR3 totals 14 residues. This TCR was sampled from a man younger than 45 in good health. Input material: naive CD4+ T cells sorted from blood. Subset indicated: CD45RA+ positively selected. The chain joins TRBV5-1 to TRBJ1-2; D is uncertain. The chain's CDR3 is CASSLDLGEDGYTF. The CDR3 DNA reads as TGCGCCAGCAGCTTGGACCTCGGGGAGGATGGCTACACCTTC.